The rows below give T cell receptor beta chains drawn from one sample of a study of cytomegalovirus exposure and HLA in healthy donors. Only in-frame clones appear in the TCRdb table, and some are missing; sequencing was by immunoSEQ multiplex PCR. The sample records some 200,000 clones, roughly 91% being singletons. Sequenced: PBMCs. The receptors here all came from a woman aged 18-29 years in good health and CMV-seronegative. Each CDR3 is given with its conserved first and last residue. A D gene is named only where the DNA matches it firmly. The size entry is marked missing in some rows and otherwise reads once, few, many or a size class.

clone_size j_call d_call v_call cdr3_aa cdr3_nt
NA TRBJ1-2 NA TRBV29-1 CSGGDLNYGYTF TGCAGCGGGGGGGACCTCAACTATGGCTACACCTTC
NA TRBJ2-1 NA TRBV7-9 CASSLTGWEEQFF TGTGCCAGCAGCTTAACCGGGTGGGAGGAGCAGTTCTTC
once TRBJ1-2 TRBD1 TRBV9 CASSVAQGISNYGYTF TGTGCCAGCAGCGTAGCACAGGGGATTAGTAACTATGGCTACACCTTC
NA TRBJ1-2 NA TRBV5-3 CARSLESTDLTGEGYTF TGTGCCAGAAGCTTGGAATCGACCGACCTCACGGGAGAGGGCTACACCTTC
NA TRBJ2-1 NA TRBV18 CARFRSSYNEQFF TGTGCCCGATTCAGAAGCTCCTACAATGAGCAGTTCTTC
NA TRBJ1-1 NA TRBV2 CASRAGRMNTEAFF TGTGCCAGCAGAGCGGGACGGATGAACACTGAAGCTTTCTTT
NA TRBJ1-1 NA TRBV30 CAWSPPGGNTEAFF TGTGCCTGGAGTCCCCCCGGTGGGAACACTGAAGCTTTCTTT
few TRBJ2-5 TRBD2 TRBV7-9 CASSHTGTTQETQYF TGTGCCAGCAGCCATACCGGGACTACCCAAGAGACCCAGTACTTC
NA TRBJ1-1 NA TRBV2 CASTLTENTEAFF TGTGCCAGCACTTTGACAGAGAACACTGAAGCTTTCTTT
NA TRBJ1-2 NA TRBV6-5 CASSYPLGQGFYGYTF TGTGCCAGCAGTTACCCTCTCGGCCAGGGGTTCTATGGCTACACCTTC
NA TRBJ2-1 NA TRBV9 CASSVAGIEWNEQFF TGTGCCAGCAGCGTAGCGGGAATTGAGTGGAATGAGCAGTTCTTC
NA TRBJ2-7 NA TRBV11-2 CASSLVREGEQYF TGTGCCAGCAGCTTAGTCAGGGAAGGCGAGCAGTACTTC
NA TRBJ1-1 NA TRBV7-2 CASSHRVLRNTEAFF TGTGCCAGCAGCCACAGGGTTCTGCGGAACACTGAAGCTTTCTTT
NA TRBJ1-1 NA TRBV9 CASSVLGGRANTEAFF TGTGCCAGCAGCGTTCTCGGCGGCAGGGCTAACACTGAAGCTTTCTTT
once TRBJ2-1 TRBD2 TRBV7-8 CASSVSGSSYNEQFF TGTGCCAGCAGCGTTAGCGGGAGCTCCTACAATGAGCAGTTCTTC
NA TRBJ1-2 NA TRBV6-1 CASSDRGYGYTF TGTGCCAGCAGTGACAGGGGCTATGGCTACACCTTC
NA TRBJ2-7 TRBD2 TRBV5-1 CASSGTSGSREQYF TGCGCCAGCAGCGGCACTAGCGGGAGCAGGGAGCAGTACTTC
NA TRBJ1-2 NA TRBV10-3 CAISGTGTHVGYTF TGTGCCATCAGTGGAACCGGGACTCACGTTGGCTACACCTTC
NA TRBJ1-5 TRBD1 TRBV6-5 CASSPGQLNQPQHF TGTGCCAGCAGCCCGGGACAGCTCAATCAGCCCCAGCATTTT
once TRBJ2-7 NA TRBV27 CASRPSRFSYEQYF TGTGCCAGCAGACCCTCCCGGTTCTCCTACGAGCAGTACTTC
NA TRBJ2-7 TRBD2 TRBV25-1 CASTRTSGTYEQYF TGTGCCAGCACCCGGACTAGCGGAACCTACGAGCAGTACTTC
NA TRBJ1-2 NA TRBV4-1 CASGKDSNGYTF TGCGCCAGCGGAAAGGACAGCAATGGCTACACCTTC
NA TRBJ2-3 TRBD2 TRBV5-1 CASSWPSGSSGDTQYF TGCGCCAGCAGCTGGCCAAGCGGGAGCTCCGGAGATACGCAGTATTTT
NA TRBJ2-1 NA TRBV18 CASSPGAHEQFF TGTGCCAGCTCACCTGGAGCCCATGAGCAGTTCTTC
once TRBJ2-1 TRBD1 TRBV15 CATGGTGVYNEQFF TGTGCCACCGGGGGGACAGGTGTTTACAATGAGCAGTTCTTC
NA TRBJ1-5 TRBD1 TRBV5-1 CASSPTTGENQPQHF TGCGCCAGCAGCCCCACCACAGGGGAGAATCAGCCCCAGCATTTT
NA TRBJ1-2 NA TRBV6-5 CASGERANYGYTF TGTGCCAGCGGGGAGAGAGCTAACTATGGCTACACCTTC
NA TRBJ2-3 TRBD2 TRBV6-5 CASSRGLATDTQYF TGTGCCAGCAGTAGAGGACTAGCGACAGATACGCAGTATTTT
NA TRBJ2-1 NA TRBV19 CASSTMRSSYNEQFF TGTGCCAGTAGTACCATGAGGAGCAGCTACAATGAGCAGTTCTTC
NA TRBJ2-1 TRBD1 TRBV7-6 CASSLVSLDRVSVQFF TGTGCCAGCAGCTTAGTATCTTTGGACAGGGTATCGGTGCAGTTCTTC
NA TRBJ2-7 TRBD1 TRBV6-1 CASRLQGAVYYEQYF TGTGCCAGCAGGCTTCAGGGGGCCGTATACTACGAGCAGTACTTC
NA TRBJ2-3 TRBD2 TRBV5-5 CASSSQPGTSGGGDTQYF TGTGCCAGCAGCTCACAGCCCGGGACTAGCGGGGGAGGAGATACGCAGTATTTT
NA TRBJ1-3 NA TRBV19 CASSIGTFGNTIYF TGTGCCAGTAGTATAGGAACTTTTGGAAACACCATATATTTT
NA TRBJ1-1 NA TRBV7-9 CASSPPTGNTEAFF TGTGCCAGCAGCCCCCCCACAGGTAACACTGAAGCTTTCTTT
NA TRBJ1-2 NA TRBV18 CASSPRGTTGWLRGGAGSF TGTGCCAGCTCACCTCGAGGGACAACTGGGTGGCTGCGTGGTGGGGCCGGGTCCTTC
NA TRBJ2-7 NA TRBV29-1 CSADTGSYEQYF TGCAGCGCCGACACAGGGTCCTACGAGCAGTACTTC
NA TRBJ1-5 NA TRBV7-9 CASVSGDSNQPQHF TGTGCCAGCGTTTCAGGGGATAGCAATCAGCCCCAGCATTTT
NA TRBJ2-5 NA TRBV23-1 CASSRRGSETQYF TGCGCCAGCAGTAGGAGGGGATCAGAGACCCAGTACTTC
once TRBJ2-7 NA TRBV5-1 CASSFEGYEQYF TGCGCCAGCAGCTTCGAGGGATACGAGCAGTACTTC
NA TRBJ2-1 NA TRBV7-9 CASSPLAAGTNNEQFF TGTGCCAGCAGCCCCCTAGCTGCGGGAACCAACAATGAGCAGTTCTTC
NA TRBJ1-6 NA TRBV7-9 CSSSPDRSSYNSPLHF TGTTCCAGCAGCCCGGACAGAAGCTCCTATAATTCACCCCTCCACTTT
NA TRBJ1-3 TRBD1 TRBV7-2 CASSLVPGQGLGNTIYF TGTGCCAGCAGCTTAGTCCCGGGACAGGGACTTGGAAACACCATATATTTT
NA TRBJ2-7 NA TRBV15 CATSRERQGGYEQYF TGTGCCACCAGCAGAGAGAGACAGGGAGGCTACGAGCAGTACTTC
NA TRBJ2-3 TRBD2 TRBV4-3 CASSLTSGGTDTQYF TGCGCCAGCAGTCTCACTAGCGGGGGCACAGATACGCAGTATTTT
NA TRBJ2-2 NA TRBV6-5 CASSYSMQGTGELFF TGTGCCAGCAGTTACTCGATGCAGGGAACCGGGGAGCTGTTTTTT
NA TRBJ1-1 TRBD1 TRBV27 CASSLLSGQGAPSTEAFF TGTGCCAGCAGTTTACTTTCGGGACAGGGGGCTCCGAGCACTGAAGCTTTCTTT
NA TRBJ1-4 NA TRBV6-5 CASSFRGTLNEKLFF TGTGCCAGCAGTTTCCGTGGGACACTTAATGAAAAACTGTTTTTT
NA TRBJ2-7 TRBD2 TRBV27 CASSSRRLAGNEQYF TGTGCCAGCAGTTCGCGACGACTAGCGGGTAACGAGCAGTACTTC
NA TRBJ2-7 TRBD1 TRBV6-6 CASSDPGQFFTEQYF TGTGCCAGCAGTGACCCGGGACAGTTCTTTACCGAGCAGTACTTC
NA TRBJ1-1 TRBD1 TRBV7-2 CASSSTGVPNTEAFF TGTGCCAGCAGCTCGACAGGGGTCCCGAACACTGAAGCTTTCTTT
NA TRBJ2-1 NA TRBV7-6 CASSSLRFGYSSYNEQFF TGTGCCAGCAGCTCTCTTCGCTTCGGGTATAGCTCCTACAATGAGCAGTTCTTC
NA TRBJ2-1 TRBD2 TRBV7-2 CASSALASSSYNEQFF TGTGCCAGCAGCGCACTAGCGTCTTCTTCCTACAATGAGCAGTTCTTC
NA TRBJ2-1 TRBD1 TRBV2 CASSDLGQGEYNEQFF TGTGCCAGCAGTGACTTGGGACAGGGGGAGTACAATGAGCAGTTCTTC
NA TRBJ2-7 TRBD2 TRBV30 CAWGTWAGGPDSYEQYF TGTGCCTGGGGAACTTGGGCGGGAGGGCCCGACTCCTACGAGCAGTACTTC
few TRBJ2-1 TRBD1 TRBV30 CAWDPGTGDNEQFF TGTGCCTGGGACCCCGGGACAGGGGACAATGAGCAGTTCTTC
NA TRBJ1-6 NA TRBV27 CASSWGVSPLHF TGTGCCAGCAGTTGGGGGGTTTCACCCCTCCACTTT
NA TRBJ1-4 NA TRBV29-1 CSVLRGINEKLFF TGCAGCGTCCTTCGGGGGATTAATGAAAAACTGTTTTTT